The entry below describes one T cell receptor (beta chain). Antigen unknown. V lost 2 bases and J lost 16, with 15 bases in between. Germline V gene sequence: CDR1 MDHEN, CDR2 SYDVKM. This CDR3 has 12 residues. What the library attached to individual cDNA molecules were unique molecular identifiers. TCRdb re-called the RACE reads with MiXCR, one entry per CDR3 protein. The sample lists 30,000 to 40,000 distinct CDR3 sequences; over 7.5% were seen once. The entry originates in a study of human T cells and chemical hapten exposure. Study-level information: After 6 days, upper back 0.01% DPC patch tests were scored.

Broader study findings: Patch test score rose with PT1 expanded TCR count, significant at thresholds 8, 16 and 32, not 4.

Specified time point: patch test 3, about 24 weeks after DPC sensitization. Treatment reported: therapeutic diphenylcyclopropenone sensitization with weekly scalp DPC. Extraction yielded total RNA from whole blood (unfractionated). Sample donors consisted of patients with alopecia, aged 18 to 70 years, who were suitable for DPC. Sequencing was performed on whole blood, taken in connection with sensitization to the hapten diphenylcyclopropenone (DPC). J is TRBJ2-1 and V is TRBV28; D is uncertain. This sequence originates from a man aged 45-60 years with alopecia areata. Some clones in this sample may be carry-over from other donors' samples. The chain's CDR3 is CASSLNEGGIFF. CDR3 DNA sequence: TGTGCCAGCAGTTTAAACGAAGGCGGTATATTCTTC. The full variable domain, its missing parts supplied by reference TRBV28 and TRBJ2-1, is DVKVTQSSRYLVKRTGEKVFLECVQDMDHENMFWYRQDPGLGLRLIYFSYDVKMKEKGDIPEGYSVSREKKERFSLILESASTNQTSMYLCASSLNEGGIFFGPGTRLTVL.